This T cell receptor beta chain was recovered during a study of radiation and T cells in renal cell carcinoma. Regarding the study as a whole: Irradiated tumors held more dominant CDR3 motifs than control tumors.

The data were produced by immunoSEQ multiplex PCR, yet TCRdb's version contains in-frame clones alone and is incomplete. The profile covers 13,000 or so clones, with roughly 60% appearing a single time and roughly 13% taken by the ten largest. The germline V gene has CDR1 MNHEY and CDR2 SMNVEV (reference sequence). CDR3 size: 18 residues. V was shortened by 6 bases and J by 0 bases, with 18 bases between the two germline ends. This clone is labeled as medium-sized (0.01 to 0.1%). What it binds is unknown. Specified treatment: treatment-naive control, cytoreductive nephrectomy. Treatment-naive patients without radiation supplied the control tumors at nephrectomy. Controls included a few female and eleven to twelve male donors, resected 2011 to 2014.

V usage is TRBV27 and J usage is TRBJ1-6; D gene unclear. The sample consisted of tumor tissue, taken from a patient whose treatment was nephrectomy without radiotherapy. The sequence was collected from a man aged 45-60 years with renal cell carcinoma. DNA for the CDR3: TGTGCCAGCAGCTTAGAGGGCTGGGTTAGCTCCTATAATTCACCCCTCCACTTT. Translating gives CASSLEGWVSSYNSPLHF.